This T cell receptor (beta chain) was documented in a study of T cells in Graves' hyperthyroidism and ophthalmopathy. This clonotype was counted ten times or more. Amplified TCR beta CDR3 regions came from RNA transcripts. In the first-round RT-PCR of the TCR CDR3, the HTBI primer set was used. MiXCR, run by TCRdb on the multiplex PCR reads, gives a single entry per CDR3 protein. The sample shows hundreds of thousands of distinct CDR3 sequences, around 18% of them seen only once. The V and J ends lost 5 bases and 4 bases, in that order; junction bases with no gene match: 11. In germline, CDR1 is SEHNR, CDR2 FQNEAQ (reference sequence). The CDR3 consists of 16 residues.

Material for sequencing was blood. V gene TRBV7-9 combines with J gene TRBJ2-3; 8 positions agree with TRBD2. The origin of this receptor is a man aged 40-55 years with Graves' hyperthyroidism. CDR3 protein: CASSPRGSGVPDTQYF. CDR3 DNA sequence: TGTGCCAGCAGCCCCCGCGGTAGCGGGGTCCCAGATACGCAGTATTTT.